Below, 11 T cell receptor beta chains from the same sample are listed, as sequenced in a study of cytomegalovirus exposure and HLA in healthy donors. The study ran its PCR with 60 Vbeta and 13 Jbeta primers. This table comes from immunoSEQ multiplex PCR, and its TCRdb copy is limited to in-frame clones, with some not included. The sample's table shows around 71,000 clones. Sequenced sample: PBMCs. These receptors were taken from a woman younger than 45 in good health and CMV-seronegative.

The chain links TRBV7-3 to TRBJ2-5, with D perhaps matching TRBD2 (5 bases). V lost 1 base and J 4 bases, leaving 7 bases between the germline ends. The CDR3 runs 13 residues. CDR1 and CDR2 from the germline V gene are SGHTA and FQGTGA. Here the CDR3 reads CASSLNGVETQYF. Here the CDR3 DNA reads TGTGCCAGCAGCTTAAACGGGGTAGAGACCCAGTACTTC.

Turning to this clone: Germline and junction disagree at one end, which may indicate a read error. V is TRBV28 and J is TRBJ2-7, with D uncertain. This CDR3 has 11 amino acids. In germline, CDR1 is MDHEN, CDR2 SYDVKM. CDR3 coding DNA: TGTGCCAGCAGTTTGGATCTAGGAGTGAGCTTC. Amino acid sequence: CASSLDLGVSF.

The V call is TRBV6-5, the J call TRBJ1-6; TRBD1 matches at 10 bases. CDR1 MNHEY and CDR2 SVGAGI come from the germline V gene. The CDR3 extends over 14 amino acids. V lost 4 bases to trimming and J lost 9 bases; unmatched junction nucleotides: 3. CDR3 coding DNA: TGTGCCAGCAGTTCCGGGACAGGGGCTTCACCCCTCCACTTT. It codes for CASSSGTGASPLHF.

As for this clone: Other DNA sequences in the sample encode the same CDR3. The chain uses TRBV7-9 and TRBJ2-5, with TRBD2 matching 7 bases. Unmatched junction bases numbered 1, after V lost 1 base and J lost 2 bases. The CDR3 has 14 amino acids. CDR1 and CDR2 (germline): SEHNR, FQNEAQ (reference sequence). The CDR3 DNA reads as TGTGCCAGCAGCTTAGGGGGGGGGCAAGAGACCCAGTACTTC. Protein product: CASSLGGGQETQYF.

The chain has TRBV19 and TRBJ2-3; 11 bases are a match to TRBD2. The germline CDR1 and CDR2 sequences are LNHDA and SQIVND (reference sequence). V lost 3 bases, J lost 3 bases, and 2 bases stayed unmatched. This CDR3 spans 15 amino acids. CDR3 residues: CASSILAGGTDTQYF. In nucleotides, the CDR3 is TGTGCCAGTAGTATCTTAGCGGGGGGGACAGATACGCAGTATTTT.

The gene calls are TRBV9 and TRBJ2-7, with 8 bases aligning to TRBD2. Unmatched junction bases numbered 8, after V lost 3 bases and J lost 0 bases. Germline CDR1 and CDR2: SGDLS and YYNGEE. The CDR3 totals 16 residues. CDR3 protein: CASSASGGLGSYEQYF. The CDR3 DNA reads TGTGCCAGCAGCGCGTCGGGGGGGTTGGGCTCCTACGAGCAGTACTTC.

The chain combines TRBV9 with TRBJ1-2; 7 positions agree with TRBD1. V lost 4 bases to trimming and J lost 5 bases; unmatched junction nucleotides: 14. CDR3 length: 16 amino acids. The germline V gene encodes CDR1 SGDLS and CDR2 YYNGEE. The DNA for the CDR3 is TGTGCCAGCAGCCTCGGGGACAGCAGCGTTGGGTATGGCTACACCTTC. As protein: CASSLGDSSVGYGYTF.

The chain uses TRBV27 and TRBJ2-5, with 11 bases that match TRBD1. CDR3 size: 16 residues. Germline CDR1 and CDR2: MNHEY and SMNVEV (reference sequence). Losses at the gene ends were 5 bases for V and 4 bases for J; bases not matched to a gene: 9. The CDR3 nucleotides read TGTGCCAGCAGTCCGCGGACAGGGGGCTTTCGAGAGACCCAGTACTTC. Amino acid sequence: CASSPRTGGFRETQYF.

V is TRBV6-4 and J is TRBJ2-7; a weak D match, TRBD1 (5 bases). The V and J ends lost 5 bases and 5 bases respectively, with 25 bases between them. Germline V gene sequence: CDR1 MRHNA, CDR2 SNTAGT. The CDR3 extends over 17 amino acids. CDR3 loop: CASSRTLTMDMRHEQYF. The CDR3 coding sequence is TGTGCCAGCAGTCGCACTCTAACCATGGACATGCGGCACGAGCAGTACTTC.

The chain recombines TRBV4-2 with TRBJ2-5; TRBD2 aligns across 7 bases. The germline V gene has CDR1 LGHNA and CDR2 YNFKEQ. V was clipped by 2 bases and J by 2 bases; unmatched bases: 8. The CDR3 is 16 residues long. CDR3 loop: CASSQRWLAVQETQYF. DNA of the CDR3: TGTGCCAGCAGCCAAAGGTGGCTAGCGGTGCAAGAGACCCAGTACTTC.

In DNA, the CDR3 is TGTGCCAGCAGCTTAGGCAGGAGCAATCAGCCCCAGCATTTT. Translated, it gives CASSLGRSNQPQHF. The chain uses TRBV7-6 and TRBJ1-5; no reliable D call. The CDR3 loop spans 14 amino acids. Per germline, CDR1 SGHVS and CDR2 FNYEAQ. V lost 1 base, J lost 1 base, and 5 bases lay in between.